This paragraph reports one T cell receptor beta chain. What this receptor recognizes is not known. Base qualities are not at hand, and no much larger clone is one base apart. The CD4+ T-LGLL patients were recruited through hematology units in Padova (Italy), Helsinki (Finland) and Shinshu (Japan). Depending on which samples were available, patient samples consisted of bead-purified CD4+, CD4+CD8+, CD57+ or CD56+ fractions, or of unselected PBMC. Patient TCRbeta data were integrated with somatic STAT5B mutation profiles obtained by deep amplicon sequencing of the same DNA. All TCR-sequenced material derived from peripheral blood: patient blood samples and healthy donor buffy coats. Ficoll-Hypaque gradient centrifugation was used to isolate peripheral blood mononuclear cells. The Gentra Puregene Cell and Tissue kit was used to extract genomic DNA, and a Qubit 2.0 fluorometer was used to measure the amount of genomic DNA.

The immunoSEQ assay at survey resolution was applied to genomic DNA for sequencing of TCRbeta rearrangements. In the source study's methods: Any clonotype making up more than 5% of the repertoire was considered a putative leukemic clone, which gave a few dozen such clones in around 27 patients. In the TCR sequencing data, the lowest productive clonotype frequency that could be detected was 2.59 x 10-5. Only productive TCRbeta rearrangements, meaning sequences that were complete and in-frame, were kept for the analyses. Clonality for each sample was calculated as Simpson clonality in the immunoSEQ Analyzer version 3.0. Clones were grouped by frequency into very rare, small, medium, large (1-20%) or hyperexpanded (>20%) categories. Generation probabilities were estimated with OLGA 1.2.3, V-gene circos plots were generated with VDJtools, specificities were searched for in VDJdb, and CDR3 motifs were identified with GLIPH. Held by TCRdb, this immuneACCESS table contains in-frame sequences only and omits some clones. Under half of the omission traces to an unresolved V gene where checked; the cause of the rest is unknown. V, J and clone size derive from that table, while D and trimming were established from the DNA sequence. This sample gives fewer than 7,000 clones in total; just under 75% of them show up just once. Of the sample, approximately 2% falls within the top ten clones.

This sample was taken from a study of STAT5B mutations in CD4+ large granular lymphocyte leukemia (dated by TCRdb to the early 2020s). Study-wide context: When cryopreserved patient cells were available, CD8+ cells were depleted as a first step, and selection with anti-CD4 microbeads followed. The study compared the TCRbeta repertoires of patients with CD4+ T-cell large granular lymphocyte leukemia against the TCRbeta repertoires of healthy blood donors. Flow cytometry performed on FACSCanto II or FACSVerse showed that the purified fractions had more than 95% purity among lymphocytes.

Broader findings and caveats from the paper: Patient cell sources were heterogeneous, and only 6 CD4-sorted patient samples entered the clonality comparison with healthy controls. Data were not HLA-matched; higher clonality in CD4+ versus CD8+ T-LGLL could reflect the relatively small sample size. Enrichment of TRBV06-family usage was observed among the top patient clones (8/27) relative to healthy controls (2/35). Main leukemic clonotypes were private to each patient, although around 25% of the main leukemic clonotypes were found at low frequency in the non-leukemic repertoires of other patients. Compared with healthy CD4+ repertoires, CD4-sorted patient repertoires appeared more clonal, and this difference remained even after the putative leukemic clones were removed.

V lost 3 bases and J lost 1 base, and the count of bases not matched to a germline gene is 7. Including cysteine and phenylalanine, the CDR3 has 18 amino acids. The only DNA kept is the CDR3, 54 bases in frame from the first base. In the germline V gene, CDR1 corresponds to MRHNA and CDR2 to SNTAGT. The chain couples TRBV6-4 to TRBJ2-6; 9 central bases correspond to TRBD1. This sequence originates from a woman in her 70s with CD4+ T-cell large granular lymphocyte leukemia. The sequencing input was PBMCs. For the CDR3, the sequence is CASSEWGQGDSGANVLTF. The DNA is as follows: TGTGCCAGCAGTGAATGGGGACAGGGTGATTCTGGGGCCAACGTCCTGACTTTC.